This TCR beta chain appears in the sequencing data of a study of blood T cell repertoires in COVID-19. For the study at large: The origin of the acute and convalescent COVID-19 samples was the United States, Italy and Spain. Sources were T cells, B-cell-depleted T cells, or PBMCs; the material itself was cDNA or gDNA.

CDR3 length equals 15 residues. The ends lost 4 bases at V and 0 bases at J; junction bases unmatched: 2. Per germline, CDR1 WSHSY and CDR2 SAAADI. The method was immunoSEQ multiplex PCR; TCRdb's version includes in-frame clones alone and lacks a portion of them. The table lists about 98,000 clones, around 82% of them singletons, with about a tenth in the top ten. Specimen: peripheral blood. The receptor's source is a man between 65 and 85 years old with active or convalescent COVID-19. The rearrangement joins TRBV10-2 to TRBJ2-5; 10 positions agree with TRBD2. CDR3 region: CASSGAGGYQETQYF. The DNA for the CDR3 is TGCGCCAGCAGTGGAGCGGGGGGGTACCAAGAGACCCAGTACTTC.